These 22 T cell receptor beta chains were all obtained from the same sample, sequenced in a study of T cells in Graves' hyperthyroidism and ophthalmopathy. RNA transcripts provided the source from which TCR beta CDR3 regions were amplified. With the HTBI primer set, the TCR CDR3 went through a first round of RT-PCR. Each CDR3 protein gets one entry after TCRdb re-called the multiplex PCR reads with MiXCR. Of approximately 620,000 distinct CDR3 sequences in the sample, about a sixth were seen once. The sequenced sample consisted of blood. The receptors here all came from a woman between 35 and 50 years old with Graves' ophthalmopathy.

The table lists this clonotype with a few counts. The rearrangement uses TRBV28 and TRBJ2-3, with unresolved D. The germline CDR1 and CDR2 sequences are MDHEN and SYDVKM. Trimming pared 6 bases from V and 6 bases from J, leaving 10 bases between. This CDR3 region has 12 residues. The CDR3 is CASRRFMDTQYF. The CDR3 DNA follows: TGTGCCAGCAGGCGTTTTATGGATACGCAGTATTTT.

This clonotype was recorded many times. CDR3 residues: CASISGGGYNEQFF. CDR3 nucleotide sequence: TGTGCCAGCATCTCGGGCGGGGGCTACAATGAGCAGTTCTTC. The chain employs TRBV28 and TRBJ2-1, with TRBD2 matching over 7 bases. Germline CDR1 is MDHEN and CDR2 is SYDVKM. Trimming took 7 bases from V and 3 from J; bases not matched to a gene: 6. This CDR3 spans 14 amino acids.

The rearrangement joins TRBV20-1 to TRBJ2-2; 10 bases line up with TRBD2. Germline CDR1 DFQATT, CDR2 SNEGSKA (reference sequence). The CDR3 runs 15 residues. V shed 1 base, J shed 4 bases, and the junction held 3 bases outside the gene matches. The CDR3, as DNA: TGCAGTGCTAGAGTGGTAGCGGGAGGCACCGGGGAGCTGTTTTTT. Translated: CSARVVAGGTGELFF.

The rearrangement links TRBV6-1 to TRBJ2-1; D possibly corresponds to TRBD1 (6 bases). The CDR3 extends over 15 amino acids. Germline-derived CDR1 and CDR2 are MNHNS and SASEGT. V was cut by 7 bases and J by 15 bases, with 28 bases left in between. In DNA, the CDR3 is TGTGCCAGCAAGAGTGGGCCTGCGTCGACCACACAGGGGTTCTTC. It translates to CASKSGPASTTQGFF.

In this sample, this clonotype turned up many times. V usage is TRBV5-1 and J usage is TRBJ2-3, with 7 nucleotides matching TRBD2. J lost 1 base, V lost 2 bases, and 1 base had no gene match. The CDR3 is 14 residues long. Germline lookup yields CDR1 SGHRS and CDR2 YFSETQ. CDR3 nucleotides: TGCGCCAGCAGCTTCGCGGGGGGCACAGATACGCAGTATTTT. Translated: CASSFAGGTDTQYF.

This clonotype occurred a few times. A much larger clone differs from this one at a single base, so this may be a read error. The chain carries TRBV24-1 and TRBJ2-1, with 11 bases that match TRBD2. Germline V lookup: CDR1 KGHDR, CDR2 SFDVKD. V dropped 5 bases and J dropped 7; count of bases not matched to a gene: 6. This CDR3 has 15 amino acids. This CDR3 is CATSGSTSGTNEQFF. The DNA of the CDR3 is TGTGCCACCAGTGGTTCGACTAGCGGGACGAATGAGCAGTTCTTC.

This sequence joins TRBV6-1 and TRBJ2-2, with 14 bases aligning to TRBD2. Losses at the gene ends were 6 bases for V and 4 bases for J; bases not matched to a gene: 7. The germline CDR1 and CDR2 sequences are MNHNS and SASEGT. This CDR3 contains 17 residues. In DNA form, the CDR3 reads TGTGCCAGCAGGGGGACTAGCGGGGGTCGTGGCACCGGGGAGCTGTTTTTT. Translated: CASRGTSGGRGTGELFF.

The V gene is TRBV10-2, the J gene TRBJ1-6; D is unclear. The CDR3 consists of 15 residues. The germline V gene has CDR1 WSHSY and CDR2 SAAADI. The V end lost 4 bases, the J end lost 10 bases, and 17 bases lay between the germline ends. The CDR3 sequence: CASSVPRLAKSPLHF. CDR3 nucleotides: TGCGCCAGCAGTGTCCCCCGGCTCGCCAAATCACCCCTCCACTTT.

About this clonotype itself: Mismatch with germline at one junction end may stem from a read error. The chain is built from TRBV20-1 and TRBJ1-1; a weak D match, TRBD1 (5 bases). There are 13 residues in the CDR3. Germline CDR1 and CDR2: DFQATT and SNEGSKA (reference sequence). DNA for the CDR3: TGCAGTGCTAGAGATCGGGGGGAAACTGAAGCTCTCTTT. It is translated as CSARDRGETEALF.

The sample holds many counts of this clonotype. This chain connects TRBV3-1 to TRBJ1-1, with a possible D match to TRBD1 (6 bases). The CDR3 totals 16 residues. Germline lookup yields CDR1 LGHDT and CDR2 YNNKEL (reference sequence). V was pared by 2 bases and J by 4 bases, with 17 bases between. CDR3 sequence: CASSQTQGELSTEAFF. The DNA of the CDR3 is TGTGCCAGCAGCCAAACACAGGGAGAGTTGAGCACTGAAGCTTTCTTT.

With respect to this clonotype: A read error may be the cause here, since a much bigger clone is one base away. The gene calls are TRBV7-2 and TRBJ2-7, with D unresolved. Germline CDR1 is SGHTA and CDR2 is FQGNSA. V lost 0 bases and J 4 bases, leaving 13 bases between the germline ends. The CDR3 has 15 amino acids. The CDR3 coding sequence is TGTGCCAGCAGCTTAGCGGGCCAGGCGATATACGAGCAGTACTTC. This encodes CASSLAGQAIYEQYF.

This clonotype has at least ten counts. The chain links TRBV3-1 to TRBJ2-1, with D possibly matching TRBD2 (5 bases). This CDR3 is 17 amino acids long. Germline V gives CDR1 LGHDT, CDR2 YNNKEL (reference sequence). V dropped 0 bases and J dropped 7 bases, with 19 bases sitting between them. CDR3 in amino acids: CASSQEASSSFWNEQFF. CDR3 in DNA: TGTGCCAGCAGCCAAGAGGCAAGCTCTAGCTTTTGGAATGAGCAGTTCTTC.

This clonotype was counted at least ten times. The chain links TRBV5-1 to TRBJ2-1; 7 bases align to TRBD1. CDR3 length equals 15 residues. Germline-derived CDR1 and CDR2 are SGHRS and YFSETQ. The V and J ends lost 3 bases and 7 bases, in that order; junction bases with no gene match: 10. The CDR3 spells CASSWYPGQQNEQFF. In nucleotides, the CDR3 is TGCGCCAGCAGCTGGTATCCGGGACAGCAAAATGAGCAGTTCTTC. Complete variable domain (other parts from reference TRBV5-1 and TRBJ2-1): KAGVTQTPRYLIKTRGQQVTLSCSPISGHRSVSWYQQTPGQGLQFLFEYFSETQRNKGNFPGRFSGRQFSNSRSEMNVSTLELGDSALYLCASSWYPGQQNEQFFGPGTRLTVL.

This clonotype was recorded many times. Written as DNA, the CDR3 is TGTGCCAGCAGTTATGGGACTAGCGGGAAGACCCAGTACTTC. Translating it yields CASSYGTSGKTQYF. This sequence joins TRBV6-5 and TRBJ2-5; 13 bases agree with TRBD2. V trimming: 3 bases; J trimming: 6 bases; junction bases outside the gene matches: 1. The CDR3 is 14 residues long. CDR1 and CDR2 (germline): MNHEY, SVGAGI.

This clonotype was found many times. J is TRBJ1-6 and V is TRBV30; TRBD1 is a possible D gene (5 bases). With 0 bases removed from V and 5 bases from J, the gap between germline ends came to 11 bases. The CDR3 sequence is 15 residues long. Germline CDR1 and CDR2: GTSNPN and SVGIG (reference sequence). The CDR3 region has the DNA TGTGCCTGGAGTGTACTCAGGGCGGATAATTCACCCCTCCACTTT. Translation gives CAWSVLRADNSPLHF. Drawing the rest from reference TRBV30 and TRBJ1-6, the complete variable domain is SQTIHQWPATLVQPVGSPLSLECTVEGTSNPNLYWYRQAAGRGLQLLFYSVGIGQISSEVPQNLSASRPQDRQFILSSKKLLLSDSGFYLCAWSVLRADNSPLHFGNGTRLTVT.

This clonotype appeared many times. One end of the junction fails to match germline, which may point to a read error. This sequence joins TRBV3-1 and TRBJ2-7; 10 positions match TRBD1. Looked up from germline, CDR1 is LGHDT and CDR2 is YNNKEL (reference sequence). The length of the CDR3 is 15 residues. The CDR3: CASSQDSTGGHEQYF. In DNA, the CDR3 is TGTGCCAGCAGCCAAGATTCGACAGGGGGCCACGAGCAATACTTC.

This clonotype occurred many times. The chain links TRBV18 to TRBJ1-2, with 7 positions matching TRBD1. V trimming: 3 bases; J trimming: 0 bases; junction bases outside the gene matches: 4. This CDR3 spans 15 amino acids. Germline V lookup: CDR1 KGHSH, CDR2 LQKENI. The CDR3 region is CASSPGTEANYGYTF. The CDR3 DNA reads TGTGCCAGCTCACCCGGGACAGAAGCTAACTATGGCTACACCTTC.

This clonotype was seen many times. The CDR3 bases are TGCAGTGCTACGACAGGGGACTACAATGAGCAGTTCTTC. Translation gives CSATTGDYNEQFF. This rearrangement joins TRBV20-1 to TRBJ2-1; 8 nucleotides match TRBD1. This CDR3 contains 13 residues. Unmatched junction bases numbered 2, after V lost 4 bases and J lost 3 bases. The germline CDR1 and CDR2 sequences are DFQATT and SNEGSKA (reference sequence).

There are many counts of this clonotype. The CDR3 region is CASSATENTEAFF. The CDR3 bases are TGTGCCAGCAGCGCAACAGAGAACACTGAAGCTTTCTTT. V and J are TRBV6-1 and TRBJ1-1; D unclear. Germline CDR1 and CDR2: MNHNS and SASEGT. V was trimmed by 6 bases and J by 1 base, leaving 9 bases between them. There are 13 residues in the CDR3.

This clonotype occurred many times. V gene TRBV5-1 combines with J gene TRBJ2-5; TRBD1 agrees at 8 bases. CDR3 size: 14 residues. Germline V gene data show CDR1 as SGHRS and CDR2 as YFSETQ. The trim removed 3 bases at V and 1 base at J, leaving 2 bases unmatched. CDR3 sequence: CASSSGQGQETQYF. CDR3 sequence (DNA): TGCGCCAGCAGCTCCGGACAGGGCCAAGAGACCCAGTACTTC.

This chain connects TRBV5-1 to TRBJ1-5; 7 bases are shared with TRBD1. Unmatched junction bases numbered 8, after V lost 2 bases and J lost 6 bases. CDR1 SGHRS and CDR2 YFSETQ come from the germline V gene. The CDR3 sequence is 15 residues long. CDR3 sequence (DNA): TGCGCCAGCAGCTTTGGAGGGGGCGTCGGTCAGCCCCAGCATTTT. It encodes CASSFGGGVGQPQHF. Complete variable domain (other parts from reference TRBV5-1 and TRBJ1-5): KAGVTQTPRYLIKTRGQQVTLSCSPISGHRSVSWYQQTPGQGLQFLFEYFSETQRNKGNFPGRFSGRQFSNSRSEMNVSTLELGDSALYLCASSFGGGVGQPQHFGDGTRLSIL.

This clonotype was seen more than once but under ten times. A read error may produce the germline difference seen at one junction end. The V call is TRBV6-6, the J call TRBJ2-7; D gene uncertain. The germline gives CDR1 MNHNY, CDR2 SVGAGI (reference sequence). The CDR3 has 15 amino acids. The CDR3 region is CASSYSFSEVYEQYF. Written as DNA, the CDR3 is TGTGCCAGCAGCTACTCGTTCAGCGAGGTCTACGAGCAGTACTTC.